This passage covers 27 T cell receptor beta chains from one sample sequenced in a study of T cells after yellow fever vaccination. Each CDR3 protein gets one entry after TCRdb re-called the 5' RACE reads with MiXCR. Of 85,000 to 100,000 distinct CDR3 sequences in the sample, about 5.8% were seen once. Sequenced here: CD8+ T cells sorted from PBMCs, sampled 10 days after the yellow fever booster vaccination. Receptors originate from a man aged 18 to 30 who received the YFV17D yellow fever vaccine.

The V call is TRBV3-2, the J call TRBJ1-1; the table's D gene call, TRBD1, was not cross checked with the DNA. TRBV3-2 is a pseudogene segment. This CDR3 has 18 amino acids. CDR3 nucleotide sequence: TGTGCCAGCAGCCAAGACCCGACAGAACCCCGCATGAACACTGAAGCTTTCTTT. This translates into CASSQDPTEPRMNTEAFF.

The rearrangement links TRBV5-1 to TRBJ2-1, with 8 bases aligning to TRBD1. Trimming took 0 bases from V and 6 from J; bases not matched to a gene: 11. The CDR3 covers 17 residues. Germline V CDR1 and CDR2: SGHRS, YFSETQ. The DNA of the CDR3 is TGCGCCAGCAGCTTGGTTGGACAGGGACCCCACCCCAATGAGCAGTTCTTC. The encoded protein is CASSLVGQGPHPNEQFF. Together with reference TRBV5-1 and TRBJ2-1, the CDR3 gives the full variable domain: KAGVTQTPRYLIKTRGQQVTLSCSPISGHRSVSWYQQTPGQGLQFLFEYFSETQRNKGNFPGRFSGRQFSNSRSEMNVSTLELGDSALYLCASSLVGQGPHPNEQFFGPGTRLTVL.

This chain links TRBV4-1 with TRBJ1-1, with 7 nucleotides matching TRBD1. The CDR3 is 17 residues long. V lost 1 base to trimming and J lost 1 base; unmatched junction nucleotides: 9. Germline V gene lookup returns CDR1 MGHRA and CDR2 YSYEKL. CDR3 amino acids: CASSQGVRGQRNTEAFF. For the CDR3, the DNA is TGCGCCAGCAGCCAAGGGGTAAGGGGACAGCGGAACACTGAAGCTTTCTTT.

CDR3 loop: CASSSEQPQHF. CDR3 in DNA: TGTGCCAGCAGCTCCGAACAGCCCCAGCATTTT. This chain connects TRBV6-6 to TRBJ1-5, with D hard to call. Between the trimmed V and J ends, which lost 6 bases and 7 bases, there was a span of 7 bases. The CDR3 is 11 amino acids. CDR1 MNHNY and CDR2 SVGAGI come from the germline V gene (reference sequence).

The chain is built from TRBV13 and TRBJ1-1; the D gene is possibly TRBD1 (5 bases). This CDR3 has 13 residues. Germline V lookup: CDR1 PRHDT, CDR2 FYEKMQ (reference sequence). Trimming stripped 5 bases from V and 1 base from J, with 8 bases between. CDR3 sequence reads: CASSAGPNTEAFF. CDR3 bases: TGTGCCAGCAGCGCGGGGCCGAACACTGAAGCTTTCTTT.

The chain combines TRBV7-9 with TRBJ2-3; 11 bases line up with TRBD2. The germline CDR1 and CDR2 sequences are SEHNR and FQNEAQ (reference sequence). V was pared by 0 bases and J by 0 bases, with 2 bases of the junction left unmatched. The CDR3 covers 17 residues. The CDR3 coding sequence is TGTGCCAGCAGCTTAGCGCGACTAGCGGGGAGCACAGATACGCAGTATTTT. Translating gives CASSLARLAGSTDTQYF.

V usage is TRBV3-1 and J usage is TRBJ1-1, with 7 bases matching TRBD1. This CDR3 comprises 14 residues. CDR1 and CDR2 from the germline V gene are LGHDT and YNNKEL (reference sequence). J was trimmed by 4 bases and V by 0 bases; bases with no gene match: 2. CDR3 protein: CASSQDPGGTEAFF. CDR3 bases: TGTGCCAGCAGCCAAGATCCAGGGGGCACTGAAGCTTTCTTT. Together with reference TRBV3-1 and TRBJ1-1, the CDR3 gives the full variable domain: DTAVSQTPKYLVTQMGNDKSIKCEQNLGHDTMYWYKQDSKKFLKIMFSYNNKELIINETVPNRFSPKSPDKAHLNLHINSLELGDSAVYFCASSQDPGGTEAFFGQGTRLTVV.

This clonotype was recorded at least ten times. The chain uses TRBV7-3 and TRBJ2-6, with D perhaps TRBD2 (5 bases). The CDR3 is made up of 15 amino acids. CDR1 is SGHTA, CDR2 FQGTGA, per germline. V shed 2 bases and J shed 4 bases, with 9 bases lying between them. CDR3 amino acids: CASSLEGAGANVLTF. The CDR3, as DNA: TGTGCCAGCAGCTTAGAGGGTGCCGGGGCCAACGTCCTGACTTTC.

The rearrangement uses TRBV6-1 and TRBJ2-7, with D possibly matching TRBD1 (6 bases). CDR1 is MNHNS, CDR2 SASEGT, per germline. This CDR3 has 10 amino acids. CDR3 DNA: TGTGCCAGCAGTGAAACAGGGAGTGACGTC. Its protein product is CASSETGSDV.

The chain is built from TRBV5-1 and TRBJ2-1; 13 bases map to TRBD2. The length of the CDR3 is 16 residues. Unmatched junction bases numbered 5, after V lost 0 bases and J lost 8 bases. Per germline, CDR1 SGHRS and CDR2 YFSETQ. CDR3: CASSLEGLAGHYEQFF. Here the CDR3 DNA reads TGCGCCAGCAGCTTGGAGGGACTAGCGGGGCATTATGAGCAGTTCTTC.

The DNA of the CDR3 is TGCGCCAGCAGCAACACGGCAGGGGTGCCTACTGAAGCTTTCTTT. Translating gives CASSNTAGVPTEAFF. The chain employs TRBV4-1 and TRBJ1-1, with D perhaps matching TRBD1 (6 bases). V was trimmed by 5 bases and J by 5 bases, leaving 18 bases between them. Per germline, CDR1 MGHRA and CDR2 YSYEKL. The CDR3 has 15 residues.

This chain connects TRBV4-2 to TRBJ2-5; D tentatively fits TRBD1 or TRBD2 (5 bases each). The CDR3 length is 17 residues. Germline CDR1 reads LGHNA; CDR2 reads YNFKEQ. V lost 1 base, J lost 4 bases, and 19 bases lay in between. CDR3 sequence: CASSQGDGPPNSETQYF. The DNA of the CDR3 is TGTGCCAGCAGCCAAGGGGACGGGCCGCCCAACTCAGAGACCCAGTACTTC.

This clonotype was picked up a small number of times. The rearrangement links TRBV14 to TRBJ2-5; TRBD2 agrees at 8 bases. Germline values: CDR1 SGHDN, CDR2 FVKESK. The CDR3 totals 16 residues. V lost 1 base and J lost 1; bases outside the gene matches: 5. This CDR3 is CASSQVWRGVQETQYF. In DNA form, the CDR3 reads TGTGCCAGCAGCCAAGTGTGGCGGGGGGTCCAAGAGACCCAGTACTTC.

A few counts support this clonotype. This chain joins TRBV5-5 and TRBJ1-1, with D possibly matching TRBD1 (5 bases). Trimming stripped 2 bases from V and 1 base from J, with 9 bases between. Germline V gives CDR1 SGHKS, CDR2 YYEKEE (reference sequence). CDR3 length equals 14 residues. CDR3 sequence: CASSFYQGNTEAFF. As DNA, the CDR3 is TGTGCCAGCAGCTTCTATCAGGGGAACACTGAAGCTTTCTTT.

Only a few counts were recorded for this clonotype. The chain employs TRBV29-1 and TRBJ1-4; unclear D gene. The V gene's germline CDR1 is SQVTM and CDR2 ANQGSEA. V was shortened by 1 base and J by 4 bases, with 10 bases between the two germline ends. The CDR3 covers 14 residues. In DNA, the CDR3 is TGCAGCGTTGAAGTCGCCGGGAATAATGAAAAACTGTTTTTT. It is translated as CSVEVAGNNEKLFF.

V usage is TRBV4-3 and J usage is TRBJ2-1, with a possible D match to TRBD2 (5 bases). V was pared by 4 bases and J by 10 bases, with 14 bases between. CDR1 is LGHNA, CDR2 YSLEER, per germline. CDR3 length: 13 residues. The CDR3 reads CASSPRVLGEQFF. CDR3 coding DNA: TGCGCCAGCAGCCCTCGGGTACTAGGGGAGCAGTTCTTC.

This clonotype was found a few times. This chain joins TRBV7-9 and TRBJ2-3, with 7 bases identical to TRBD2. The CDR3 is 16 amino acids. Germline CDR1 reads SEHNR; CDR2 reads FQNEAQ (reference sequence). V lost 4 bases to trimming and J lost 6 bases; unmatched junction nucleotides: 13. CDR3 residues: CASSSAASGLLDTQYF. CDR3 DNA sequence: TGTGCCAGCAGCTCGGCGGCTAGCGGACTGTTGGATACGCAGTATTTT.

The chain carries TRBV5-1 and TRBJ2-7; D perhaps matches TRBD1 (5 bases). This CDR3 spans 16 amino acids. V was pared by 4 bases and J by 2 bases, with 19 bases between. The germline V gene has CDR1 SGHRS and CDR2 YFSETQ. CDR3 DNA: TGCGCCAGCAGCGCCTCACCCCCGGACAACCCCTACGAGCAGTACTTC. Amino acid sequence: CASSASPPDNPYEQYF.

This chain uses TRBV6-5 with TRBJ1-2; D remains ambiguous. V dropped 2 bases and J dropped 3 bases, with 7 bases sitting between them. The CDR3 is made up of 13 amino acids. The V gene's germline CDR1 is MNHEY and CDR2 SVGAGI. CDR3 loop: CASSYRVYYGYTF. As DNA, the CDR3 is TGTGCCAGCAGTTACAGGGTATACTATGGCTACACCTTC.

This clonotype showed up just a few times. CDR3 sequence reads: CASSAGTSGVSSYNEQFF. In nucleotides, the CDR3 is TGTGCCAGCAGCGCCGGGACTAGCGGGGTCAGCTCCTACAATGAGCAGTTCTTC. This rearrangement joins TRBV9 to TRBJ2-1; 13 nucleotides align to TRBD2. The CDR3 sequence is 18 residues long. Germline loops: CDR1 SGDLS, CDR2 YYNGEE. Trimming took 3 bases from V and 0 from J; bases not matched to a gene: 6.

This clonotype was detected a few times. CDR3 coding DNA: TGTGCCATCAGTGAGCCGAAGACAGGGAGGCCAGATACGCAGTATTTT. Translating it yields CAISEPKTGRPDTQYF. The chain combines TRBV10-3 with TRBJ2-3; maybe TRBD1 (7 bases). V was clipped by 2 bases and J by 4 bases, with 16 bases between them. Per germline, CDR1 ENHRY and CDR2 SYGVKD. The CDR3 is made up of 16 amino acids.

The rearrangement links TRBV24-1 to TRBJ2-3; TRBD2 matches at 8 bases. From germline, CDR1 is KGHDR and CDR2 SFDVKD. V trimming: 6 bases; J trimming: 1 base; junction bases outside the gene matches: 5. CDR3 size: 15 residues. CDR3 sequence (DNA): TGTGCCACCAGTTTCACGCGGGGGGGCACAGATACGCAGTATTTT. It is translated as CATSFTRGGTDTQYF.

The chain couples TRBV15 to TRBJ2-5; the D is unclear. Germline V gives CDR1 LNHNV, CDR2 YYDKDF (reference sequence). The ends were cut back, 3 bases at V and 4 bases at J, with 15 bases in the middle. The length of the CDR3 is 15 residues. CDR3 in amino acids: CATSSSRGPGETQYF. The CDR3 DNA sequence: TGTGCCACCAGCAGCTCCAGAGGCCCGGGAGAGACCCAGTACTTC.

About this clonotype itself: The junction departs from germline at one end; a sequencing error may be responsible. The genes are TRBV12-3 or TRBV12-4 and TRBJ2-2; a weak D match, TRBD2 (6 bases). The CDR3 sequence is 14 residues long. CDR3 amino acids: CASSFGGNSGELFF. The CDR3 region has the DNA TGTGCCAGCAGTTTTGGCGGGAACAGCGGGGAGCTGTTTTTT.

The table lists this clonotype with many counts. This sequence joins TRBV15 and TRBJ2-2; possibly TRBD1 or TRBD2 for D (5 bases each). V was clipped by 7 bases and J by 5 bases, with 11 bases between them. The CDR3 length is 13 residues. Germline lookup yields CDR1 LNHNV and CDR2 YYDKDF (reference sequence). CDR3 bases: TGTGCCACCAACTATGGGGGTACCGGGGAGCTGTTTTTT. Translating gives CATNYGGTGELFF.

This clonotype was counted between two and nine times. The chain joins TRBV11-2 to TRBJ1-1, with D possibly being TRBD1 (5 bases). Germline V lookup: CDR1 SGHAT, CDR2 FQNNGV. The CDR3 loop spans 16 amino acids. V was cut by 5 bases and J by 3 bases, with 19 bases left in between. The CDR3 DNA sequence: TGTGCCAGCAGCCTTTTAGGGCGCGGGGCGGACACTGAAGCTTTCTTT. As protein: CASSLLGRGADTEAFF.

This clonotype has more than one count but fewer than ten. The chain uses TRBV6-6 and TRBJ1-1, with D perhaps matching TRBD1 (5 bases). The CDR3 has 14 amino acids. The V end was cut by 5 bases, the J end by 2 bases, with 12 bases between. Germline V gives CDR1 MNHNY, CDR2 SVGAGI (reference sequence). The CDR3 loop is CASSVQGVNTEAFF. The CDR3, as DNA: TGTGCCAGCAGTGTTCAGGGAGTCAACACTGAAGCTTTCTTT.